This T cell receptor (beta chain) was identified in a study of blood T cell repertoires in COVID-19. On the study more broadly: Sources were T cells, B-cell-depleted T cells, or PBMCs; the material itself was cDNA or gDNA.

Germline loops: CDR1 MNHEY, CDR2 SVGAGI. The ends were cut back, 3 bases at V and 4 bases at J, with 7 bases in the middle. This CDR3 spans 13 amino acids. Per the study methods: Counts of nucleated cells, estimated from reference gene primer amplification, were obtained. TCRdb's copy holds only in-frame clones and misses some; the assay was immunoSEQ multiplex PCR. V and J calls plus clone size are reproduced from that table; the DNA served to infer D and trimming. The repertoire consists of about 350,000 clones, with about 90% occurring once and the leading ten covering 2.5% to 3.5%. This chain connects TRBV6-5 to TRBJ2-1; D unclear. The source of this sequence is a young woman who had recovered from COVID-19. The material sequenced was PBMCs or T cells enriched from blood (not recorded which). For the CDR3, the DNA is TGTGCCAGCAGTTATGACATTTACAATGAGCAGTTCTTC. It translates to CASSYDIYNEQFF.